One and the same sample provided the 13 T cell receptor beta chains below, sequenced in a study of beta chain features in type 1 diabetes. Overall study findings and caveats: A moderate, significant TCRB CDR3 shortening appeared in type 1 diabetes across four CD4+ subsets.

The isolated RNA, all of it, was reverse transcribed, so expressed TCRB transcripts were what got sequenced. TCRdb's table, derived via immunoSEQ multiplex PCR, lists solely in-frame clones and lacks some. The sample has 500,000 to 650,000 clones, 9.5% to 15% seen once. Which antigens these TCRs recognize remains unknown. Sequenced sample: naive CD4+ T cells from blood. The receptors originated from a man aged 25 to 45 with type 1 diabetes.

This chain joins TRBV4-2 and TRBJ2-5; 9 bases are a match to TRBD2. Per germline, CDR1 LGHNA and CDR2 YNFKEQ. Trimming removed 6 bases from V and 3 bases from J; junction bases left unmatched: 8. This CDR3 is 15 amino acids long. The CDR3 loop reads CASRVGTSIEETQYF. For the CDR3, the DNA is TGTGCCAGCAGAGTCGGGACTAGCATAGAAGAGACCCAGTACTTC.

The V call is TRBV11-2, the J call TRBJ1-1; a weak D match, TRBD1 (6 bases). This CDR3 contains 16 residues. V lost 5 bases and J 3 bases, leaving 19 bases between the germline ends. The germline CDR1 and CDR2 sequences are SGHAT and FQNNGV. The DNA of the CDR3 is TGTGCCAGCAGCCGAGGAGGGTCCGGGGGCCACACTGAAGCTTTCTTT. This gives the protein CASSRGGSGGHTEAFF.

This clone turned up a few times. The CDR3 sequence: CASSISGGYNEQFF. CDR3 coding DNA: TGTGCCAGCAGTATTAGCGGGGGGTACAATGAGCAGTTCTTC. The rearrangement uses TRBV27 and TRBJ2-1, with 10 bases that match TRBD2. The CDR3 runs to 14 residues. Germline loops: CDR1 MNHEY, CDR2 SMNVEV (reference sequence). V was pared by 5 bases and J by 4 bases, with 2 bases of the junction left unmatched.

V usage is TRBV15 and J usage is TRBJ2-3; D remains ambiguous. Trimming took off 0 bases at V and 3 bases at J, with 13 bases between the two ends. Per the germline V gene, CDR1 is LNHNV and CDR2 is YYDKDF (reference sequence). The CDR3 has 16 amino acids. The CDR3 DNA reads as TGTGCCACCAGCAGAGATCTCGAAGGGTTAACAGATACGCAGTATTTT. It translates to CATSRDLEGLTDTQYF.

A few counts support this clone. The V call is TRBV2, the J call TRBJ2-1, with 10 positions matching TRBD2. Germline CDR1 and CDR2: SNHLY and FYNNEI. Trimming cost V 4 bases and J 6 bases; bases outside gene matches: 6. CDR3 size: 15 residues. The CDR3 DNA reads TGTGCCAGCAGTGTGGGTAGCGGGGGGACCAATGAGCAGTTCTTC. This encodes CASSVGSGGTNEQFF.

The chain links TRBV9 to TRBJ1-2, with D possibly matching TRBD1 (5 bases). Germline lookup yields CDR1 SGDLS and CDR2 YYNGEE. This CDR3 comprises 12 residues. The V and J ends lost 0 bases and 12 bases respectively, with 12 bases between them. CDR3 DNA: TGTGCCAGCAGCGTAGTAAAAACGGGACACACCTTC. Protein product: CASSVVKTGHTF.

This clone was seen a handful of times. This same CDR3 is encoded by further DNA sequences in the sample. The chain has TRBV7-2 and TRBJ2-2; D might be TRBD2 (5 bases). V lost 3 bases, J lost 0 bases, and 8 bases lay in between. The CDR3 contains 15 residues. From germline, CDR1 is SGHTA and CDR2 FQGNSA. In DNA form, the CDR3 reads TGTGCCAGCAGCTTCACGGGGTCGAACACCGGGGAGCTGTTTTTT. This gives the protein CASSFTGSNTGELFF.

This clone has a handful of counts. CDR3 protein: CASSLPGQKETQYF. DNA of the CDR3: TGTGCCAGCAGCTTACCGGGACAAAAAGAGACCCAGTACTTC. This rearrangement joins TRBV7-2 to TRBJ2-5, with D possibly matching TRBD1 (6 bases). The CDR3 spans 14 residues. V lost 2 bases, J lost 3 bases, and 10 bases lay in between. CDR1 is SGHTA, CDR2 FQGNSA, per germline.

J is TRBJ2-4 and V is TRBV7-2; TRBD2 agrees at 12 bases. The CDR3 spans 19 residues. V shed 6 bases, J shed 0 bases, and the junction held 12 bases outside the gene matches. Germline V gives CDR1 SGHTA, CDR2 FQGNSA. The chain's CDR3 is CASSSTGTSGLLAKNIQYF. In DNA, the CDR3 is TGTGCCAGCAGTTCAACCGGGACTAGCGGGCTTCTAGCCAAAAACATTCAGTACTTC.

This clone came up a few times. At one end, the junction sequence differs from germline, possibly due to a read error. The chain links TRBV7-7 to TRBJ2-2; TRBD1 matches 8 bases. Germline CDR1 reads SSHAT; CDR2 reads FNYEAQ (reference sequence). This CDR3 is 15 amino acids long. DNA for the CDR3: TGTGCTAGCAGCTTAGCAGGGGGCCATGGCGGGGAGCTGTTTTTT. Protein: CASSLAGGHGGELFF.

The chain couples TRBV20-1 to TRBJ2-7; D uncertain. Germline V gene sequence: CDR1 DFQATT, CDR2 SNEGSKA (reference sequence). The CDR3 has 11 amino acids. V dropped 6 bases and J dropped 7 bases, with 13 bases sitting between them. In nucleotides, the CDR3 is TGCAGTGCCCTGGCGGCAGTGGAGCAGTACTTC. Protein sequence: CSALAAVEQYF.

For this clone: The sample contains more than one DNA sequence encoding this CDR3. The chain couples TRBV7-9 to TRBJ1-1; 8 nucleotides line up with TRBD1. In germline, CDR1 is SEHNR, CDR2 FQNEAQ (reference sequence). This CDR3 contains 12 residues. Trimming at V came to 5 bases and at J to 6 bases, leaving 2 bases not matched to a gene. CDR3 protein: CASSQGAPEAFF. The CDR3 nucleotides are TGTGCCAGCAGCCAGGGGGCACCTGAAGCTTTCTTT.

This clone was detected a few times. The J gene is TRBJ1-6, the V gene TRBV6-1, with D maybe TRBD1 (6 bases). This CDR3 region has 13 residues. CDR1 MNHNS and CDR2 SASEGT come from the germline V gene. Trimming pared 8 bases from V and 7 bases from J, leaving 12 bases between. The CDR3 is CASEPGANSPLHF. In DNA, the CDR3 is TGTGCCAGCGAGCCAGGGGCGAATTCACCCCTCCACTTT.